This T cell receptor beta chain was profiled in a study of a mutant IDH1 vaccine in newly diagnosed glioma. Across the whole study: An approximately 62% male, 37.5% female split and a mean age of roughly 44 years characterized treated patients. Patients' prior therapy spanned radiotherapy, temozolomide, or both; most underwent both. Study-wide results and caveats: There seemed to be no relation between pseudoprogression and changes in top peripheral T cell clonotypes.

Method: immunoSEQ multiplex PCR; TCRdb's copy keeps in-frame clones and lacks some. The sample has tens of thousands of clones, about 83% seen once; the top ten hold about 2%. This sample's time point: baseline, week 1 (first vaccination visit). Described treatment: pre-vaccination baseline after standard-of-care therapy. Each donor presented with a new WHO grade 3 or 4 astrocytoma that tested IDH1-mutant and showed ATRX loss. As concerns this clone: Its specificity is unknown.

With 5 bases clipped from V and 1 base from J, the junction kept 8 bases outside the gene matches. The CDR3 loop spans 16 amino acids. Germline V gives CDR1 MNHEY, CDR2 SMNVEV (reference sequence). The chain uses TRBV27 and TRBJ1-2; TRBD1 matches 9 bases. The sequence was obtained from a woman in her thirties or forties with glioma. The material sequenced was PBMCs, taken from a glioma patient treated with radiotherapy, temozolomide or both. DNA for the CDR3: TGTGCCAGCAGTCCCCGCGACAGGGGGGATAACTATGGCTACACCTTC. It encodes CASSPRDRGDNYGYTF.